What follows are 5 T cell receptor beta chains derived from one specimen sequenced in a study of control samples from healthy donors and cancer patients. Here immunoSEQ multiplex PCR was the method, and the copy in TCRdb shows in-frame clones only, minus some. The top ten hold 15% to 19% of the sample, which has fewer than 85,000 clones, around 91% seen once. Sequenced input: blood. The receptors were gathered from a man aged 25 to 40 in good health.

CDR3 nucleotide sequence: TGTGCCAGCAGTTACGCCGGCACGACCTACGAGCAGTACTTC. It translates to CASSYAGTTYEQYF. This chain links TRBV6-2 or TRBV6-3 with TRBJ2-7; D is ambiguous. V lost 2 bases and J 2 bases, leaving 10 bases between the germline ends. Looked up from germline, CDR1 is MNHEY and CDR2 is SVGEGT. The CDR3 has 14 amino acids.

The chain links TRBV5-4 to TRBJ2-5; tentative D call: TRBD2 (6 bases). Deletions cut 0 bases from V and 1 base from J, with 13 bases between. CDR1 and CDR2 (germline): SGHNT, YYREEE (reference sequence). The CDR3 covers 16 residues. CDR3 protein: CASSLGAGTLQETQYF. CDR3 DNA sequence: TGTGCCAGCAGCTTGGGGGCGGGGACCCTCCAAGAGACCCAGTACTTC. The variable domain in full, with the rest retrieved from reference TRBV5-4 and TRBJ2-5, is ETGVTQSPTHLIKTRGQQVTLRCSSQSGHNTVSWYQQALGQGPQFIFQYYREEENGRGNFPPRFSGLQFPNYSSELNVNALELDDSALYLCASSLGAGTLQETQYFGPGTRLLVL.

The V gene is TRBV5-6, the J gene TRBJ1-1; weak D call: TRBD1 (5 bases). CDR1 is SGHDT, CDR2 YYEEEE, per germline. The CDR3 runs to 13 residues. V was trimmed by 5 bases and J by 5 bases, leaving 13 bases between them. In nucleotides, the CDR3 is TGTGCCAGCAGTTCTCCAGGGTTGACTGAAGCTTTCTTT. This sequence encodes CASSSPGLTEAFF. Filled out from reference TRBV5-6 and TRBJ1-1, the complete variable domain reads DAGVTQSPTHLIKTRGQQVTLRCSPKSGHDTVSWYQQALGQGPQFIFQYYEEEERQRGNFPDRFSGHQFPNYSSELNVNALLLGDSALYLCASSSPGLTEAFFGQGTRLTVV.

V and J are TRBV9 and TRBJ2-3; D uncertain. V was clipped by 0 bases and J by 3 bases, with 5 bases between them. CDR1 SGDLS and CDR2 YYNGEE come from the germline V gene. The CDR3 is made up of 13 amino acids. The chain's CDR3 is CASSVVGTDTQYF. For the CDR3, the DNA is TGTGCCAGCAGCGTAGTAGGAACAGATACGCAGTATTTT.

The chain combines TRBV7-6 with TRBJ2-7; D is undetermined. V lost 4 bases and J 4 bases, leaving 11 bases between the germline ends. Germline CDR1 and CDR2: SGHVS and FNYEAQ. There are 13 residues in the CDR3. CDR3 DNA sequence: TGTGCCAGCAGCTCCGCCGGAGCATACGAGCAGTACTTC. As protein: CASSSAGAYEQYF. The entire variable domain, with the rest obtained from reference TRBV7-6 and TRBJ2-7, is as follows: GAGVSQSPRYKVTKRGQDVALRCDPISGHVSLYWYRQALGQGPEFLTYFNYEAQQDKSGLPNDRFSAERPEGSISTLTIQRTEQRDSAMYRCASSSAGAYEQYFGPGTRLTVT.